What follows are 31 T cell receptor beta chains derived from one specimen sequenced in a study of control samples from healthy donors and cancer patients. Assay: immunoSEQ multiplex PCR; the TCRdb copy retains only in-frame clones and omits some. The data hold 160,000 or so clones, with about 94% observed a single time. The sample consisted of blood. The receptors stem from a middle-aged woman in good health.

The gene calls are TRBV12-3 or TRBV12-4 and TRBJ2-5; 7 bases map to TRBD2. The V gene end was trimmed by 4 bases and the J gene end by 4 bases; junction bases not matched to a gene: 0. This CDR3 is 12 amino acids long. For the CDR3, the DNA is TGTGCCAGCAGTTGGGGGGGAGAGACCCAGTACTTC. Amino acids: CASSWGGETQYF.

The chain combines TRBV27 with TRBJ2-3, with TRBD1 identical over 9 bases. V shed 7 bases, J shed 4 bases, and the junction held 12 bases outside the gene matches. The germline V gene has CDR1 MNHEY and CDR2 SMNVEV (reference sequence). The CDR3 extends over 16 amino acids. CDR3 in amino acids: CASTPQGDRAPDTQYF. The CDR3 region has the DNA TGTGCCAGCACCCCTCAGGGGGACAGGGCCCCAGATACGCAGTATTTT.

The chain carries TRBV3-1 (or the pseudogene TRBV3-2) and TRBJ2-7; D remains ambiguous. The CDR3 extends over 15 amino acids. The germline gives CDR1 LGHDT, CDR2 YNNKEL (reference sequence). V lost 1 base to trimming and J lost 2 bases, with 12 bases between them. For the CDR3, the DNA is TGTGCCAGCAGCCAAGCGTCCAAGATAACCTACGAGCAGTACTTC. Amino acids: CASSQASKITYEQYF.

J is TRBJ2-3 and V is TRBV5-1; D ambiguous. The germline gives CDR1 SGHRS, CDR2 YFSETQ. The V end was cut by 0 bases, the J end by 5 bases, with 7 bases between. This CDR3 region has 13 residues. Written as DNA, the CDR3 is TGCGCCAGCAGCTTGGAAGCATTAGATACGCAGTATTTT. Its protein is CASSLEALDTQYF.

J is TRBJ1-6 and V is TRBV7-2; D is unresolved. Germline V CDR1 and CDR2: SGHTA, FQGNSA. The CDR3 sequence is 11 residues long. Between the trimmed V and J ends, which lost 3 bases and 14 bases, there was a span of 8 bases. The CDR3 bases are TGTGCCAGCAGCTTTAAATCCTCCCTCCACTTT. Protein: CASSFKSSLHF.

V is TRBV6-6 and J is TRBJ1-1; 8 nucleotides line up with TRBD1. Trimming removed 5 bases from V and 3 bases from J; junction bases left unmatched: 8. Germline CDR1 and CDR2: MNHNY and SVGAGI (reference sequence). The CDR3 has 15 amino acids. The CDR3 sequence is CASSQDRDWDTEAFF. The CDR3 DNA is TGTGCCAGCAGTCAGGACAGGGATTGGGACACTGAAGCTTTCTTT.

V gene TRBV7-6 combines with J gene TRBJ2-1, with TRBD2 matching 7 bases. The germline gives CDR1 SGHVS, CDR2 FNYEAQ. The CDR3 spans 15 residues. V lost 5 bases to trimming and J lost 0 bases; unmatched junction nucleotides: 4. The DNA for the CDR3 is TGTGCCAGCAGCCAAGCGGGGAGCTCCTACAATGAGCAGTTCTTC. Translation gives CASSQAGSSYNEQFF.

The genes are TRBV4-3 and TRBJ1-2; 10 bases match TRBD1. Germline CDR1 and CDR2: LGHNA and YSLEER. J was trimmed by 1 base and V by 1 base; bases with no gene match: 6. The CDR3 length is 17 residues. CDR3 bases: TGCGCCAGCAGCCAAGGGGACAGGGGCCTAATTAACTATGGCTACACCTTC. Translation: CASSQGDRGLINYGYTF.

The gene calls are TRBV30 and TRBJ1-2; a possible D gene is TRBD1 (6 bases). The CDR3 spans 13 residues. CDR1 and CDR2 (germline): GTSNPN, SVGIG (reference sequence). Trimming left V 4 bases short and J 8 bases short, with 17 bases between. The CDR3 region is CAWTVAGDGGYTF. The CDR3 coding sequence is TGTGCCTGGACCGTAGCAGGGGACGGCGGCTACACCTTC.

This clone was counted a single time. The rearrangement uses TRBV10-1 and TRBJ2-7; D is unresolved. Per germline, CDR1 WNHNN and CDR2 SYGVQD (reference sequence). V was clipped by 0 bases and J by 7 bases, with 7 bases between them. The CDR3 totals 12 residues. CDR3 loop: CASSESLGEQYF. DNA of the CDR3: TGCGCCAGCAGTGAGTCCTTGGGTGAGCAGTACTTC.

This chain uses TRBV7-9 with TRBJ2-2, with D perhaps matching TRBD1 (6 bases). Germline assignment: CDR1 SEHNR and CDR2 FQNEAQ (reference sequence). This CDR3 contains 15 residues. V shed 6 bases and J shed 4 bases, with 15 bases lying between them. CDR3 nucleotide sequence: TGTGCCAGCAGTTTCCCGGGACAAGTCACCGGGGAGCTGTTTTTT. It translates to CASSFPGQVTGELFF.

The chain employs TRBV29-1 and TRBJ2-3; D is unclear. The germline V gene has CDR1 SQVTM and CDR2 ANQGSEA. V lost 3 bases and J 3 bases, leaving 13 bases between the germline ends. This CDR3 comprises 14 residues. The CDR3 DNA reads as TGCAGCGTTGATGGGCAGGCCGGAACAGATACGCAGTATTTT. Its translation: CSVDGQAGTDTQYF.

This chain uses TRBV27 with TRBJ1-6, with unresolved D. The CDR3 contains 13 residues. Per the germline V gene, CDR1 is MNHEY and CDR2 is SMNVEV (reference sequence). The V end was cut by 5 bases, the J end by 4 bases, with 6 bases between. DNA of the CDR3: TGTGCCAGCAGTCGGGGTTATAATTCACCCCTCCACTTT. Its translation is CASSRGYNSPLHF.

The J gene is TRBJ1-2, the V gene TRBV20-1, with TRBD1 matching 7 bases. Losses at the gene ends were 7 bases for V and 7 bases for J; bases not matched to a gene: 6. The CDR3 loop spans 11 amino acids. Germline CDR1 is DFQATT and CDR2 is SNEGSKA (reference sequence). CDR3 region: CSGEGAAGYTF. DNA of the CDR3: TGCAGTGGAGAGGGGGCAGCTGGCTACACCTTC.

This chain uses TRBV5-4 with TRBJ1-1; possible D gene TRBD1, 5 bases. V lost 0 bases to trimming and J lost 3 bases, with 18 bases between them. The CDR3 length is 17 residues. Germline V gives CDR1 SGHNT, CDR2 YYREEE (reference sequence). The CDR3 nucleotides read TGTGCCAGCAGCTTGGCCGCCGACGGCAGACAGTACACTGAAGCTTTCTTT. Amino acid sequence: CASSLAADGRQYTEAFF.

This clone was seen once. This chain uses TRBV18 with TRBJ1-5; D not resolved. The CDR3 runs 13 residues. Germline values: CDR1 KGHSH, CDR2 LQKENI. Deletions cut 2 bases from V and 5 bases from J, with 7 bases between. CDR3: CASSPGGDQPQHF. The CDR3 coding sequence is TGTGCCAGCTCACCAGGCGGGGATCAGCCCCAGCATTTT.

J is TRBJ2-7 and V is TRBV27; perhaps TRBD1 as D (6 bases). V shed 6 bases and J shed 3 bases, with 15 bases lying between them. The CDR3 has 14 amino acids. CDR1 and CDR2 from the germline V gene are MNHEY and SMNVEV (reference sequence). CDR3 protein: CASRPDRYYYEQYF. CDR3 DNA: TGTGCCAGCAGGCCCGACAGGTACTACTACGAGCAGTACTTC.

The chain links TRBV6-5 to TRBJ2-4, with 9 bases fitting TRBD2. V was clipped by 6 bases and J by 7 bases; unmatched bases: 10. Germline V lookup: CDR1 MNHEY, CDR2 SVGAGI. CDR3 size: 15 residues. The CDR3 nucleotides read TGTGCCAGCAGCGTAGCGGGGGAACCGGGGAACATTCAGTACTTC. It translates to CASSVAGEPGNIQYF.

CDR3: CATSGRGTTDTQYF. The CDR3, as DNA: TGTGCCACCAGTGGTCGGGGGACCACAGATACGCAGTATTTT. V and J are TRBV24-1 and TRBJ2-3; D might be TRBD2 (6 bases). The CDR3 sequence is 14 residues long. V gave up 5 bases and J gave up 2 bases, with 10 bases separating them. Per germline, CDR1 KGHDR and CDR2 SFDVKD.

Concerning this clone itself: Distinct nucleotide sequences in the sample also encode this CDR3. The CDR3 coding sequence is TGTGCCAGCAGCTTTAAAAACACTGAAGCTTTCTTT. Translation: CASSFKNTEAFF. This rearrangement joins TRBV7-2 to TRBJ1-1; no firm D call. V was cut by 3 bases and J by 2 bases, with 4 bases left in between. Germline values: CDR1 SGHTA, CDR2 FQGNSA. The CDR3 extends over 12 amino acids.

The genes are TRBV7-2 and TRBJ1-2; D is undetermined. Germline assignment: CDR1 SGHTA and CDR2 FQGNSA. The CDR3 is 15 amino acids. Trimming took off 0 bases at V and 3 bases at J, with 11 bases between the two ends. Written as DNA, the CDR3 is TGTGCCAGCAGCTTAGCGGAGTACAGCCACTATGGCTACACCTTC. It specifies CASSLAEYSHYGYTF.

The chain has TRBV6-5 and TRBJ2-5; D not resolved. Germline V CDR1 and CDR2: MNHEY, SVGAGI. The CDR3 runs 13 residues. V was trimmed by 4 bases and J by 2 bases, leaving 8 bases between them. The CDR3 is CASSFGRQETQYF. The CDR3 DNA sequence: TGTGCCAGCAGTTTTGGCAGGCAAGAGACCCAGTACTTC.

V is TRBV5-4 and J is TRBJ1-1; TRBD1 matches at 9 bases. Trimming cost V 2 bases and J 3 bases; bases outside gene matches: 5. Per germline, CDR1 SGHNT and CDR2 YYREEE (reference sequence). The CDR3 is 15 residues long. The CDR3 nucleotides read TGTGCCAGCAGCTTAGACAGGGGGGGGTACACTGAAGCTTTCTTT. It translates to CASSLDRGGYTEAFF.

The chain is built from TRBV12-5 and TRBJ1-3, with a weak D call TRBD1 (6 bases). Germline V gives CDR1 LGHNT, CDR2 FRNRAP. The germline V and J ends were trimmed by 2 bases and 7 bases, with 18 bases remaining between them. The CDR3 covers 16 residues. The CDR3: CASGLRSDSLGNTIYF. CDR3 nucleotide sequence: TGTGCTAGTGGTTTGCGATCGGACAGCCTGGGGAACACCATATATTTT.

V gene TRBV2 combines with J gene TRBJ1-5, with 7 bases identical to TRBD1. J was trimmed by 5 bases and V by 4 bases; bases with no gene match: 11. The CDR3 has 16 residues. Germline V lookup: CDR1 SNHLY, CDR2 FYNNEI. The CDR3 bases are TGTGCCAGCAGTGGCCGAGGACAGGTACGCGATCAGCCCCAGCATTTT. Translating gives CASSGRGQVRDQPQHF.

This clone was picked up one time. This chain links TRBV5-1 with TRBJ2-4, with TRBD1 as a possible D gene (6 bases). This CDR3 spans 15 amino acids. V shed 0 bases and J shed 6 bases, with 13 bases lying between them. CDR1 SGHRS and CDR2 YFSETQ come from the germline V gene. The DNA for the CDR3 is TGCGCCAGCAGCTTGGGAAATCAACAGGGAAACATTCAGTACTTC. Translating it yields CASSLGNQQGNIQYF.

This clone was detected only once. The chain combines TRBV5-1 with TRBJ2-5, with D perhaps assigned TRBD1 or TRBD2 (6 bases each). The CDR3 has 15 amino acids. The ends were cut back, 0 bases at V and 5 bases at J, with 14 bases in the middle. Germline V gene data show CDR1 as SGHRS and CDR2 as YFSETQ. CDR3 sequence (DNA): TGCGCCAGCAGCTTGGCCCCGGGGGCTGGGGAGACCCAGTACTTC. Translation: CASSLAPGAGETQYF.

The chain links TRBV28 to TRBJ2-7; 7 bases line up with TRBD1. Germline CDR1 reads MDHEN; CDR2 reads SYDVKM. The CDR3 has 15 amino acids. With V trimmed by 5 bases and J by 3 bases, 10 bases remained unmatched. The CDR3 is CASSTGQRLSYEQYF. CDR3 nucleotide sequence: TGTGCCAGCAGTACGGGACAGAGGTTGAGCTACGAGCAGTACTTC. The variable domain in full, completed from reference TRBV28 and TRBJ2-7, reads DVKVTQSSRYLVKRTGEKVFLECVQDMDHENMFWYRQDPGLGLRLIYFSYDVKMKEKGDIPEGYSVSREKKERFSLILESASTNQTSMYLCASSTGQRLSYEQYFGPGTRLTVT.

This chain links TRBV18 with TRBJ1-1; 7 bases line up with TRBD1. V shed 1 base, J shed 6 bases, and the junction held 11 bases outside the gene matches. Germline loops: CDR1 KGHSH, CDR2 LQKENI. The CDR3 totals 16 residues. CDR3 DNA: TGTGCCAGCTCACCACTACCGGGACAGTTGTTCGCTGAAGCTTTCTTT. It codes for CASSPLPGQLFAEAFF.

As DNA, the CDR3 is TGTGCCAGCAGCCCCGGGACAGCCCGTTTCCACGAGCAGTACTTC. Protein sequence: CASSPGTARFHEQYF. V usage is TRBV25-1 and J usage is TRBJ2-7, with TRBD1 identical over 7 bases. Trimming took 6 bases from V and 5 from J; bases not matched to a gene: 13. Germline CDR1 is MGHDK and CDR2 is SYGVNS. The CDR3 sequence is 15 residues long.

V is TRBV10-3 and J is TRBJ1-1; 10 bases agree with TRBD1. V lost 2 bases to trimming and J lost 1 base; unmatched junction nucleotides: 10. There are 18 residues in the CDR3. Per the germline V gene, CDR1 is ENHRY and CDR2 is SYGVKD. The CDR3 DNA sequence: TGTGCCATCAGTGAGAACCGAGGACAGGGGGATGGGAACACTGAAGCTTTCTTT. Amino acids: CAISENRGQGDGNTEAFF.